The 30 T cell receptor beta chains below all came from one sample that was sequenced in a study of cytomegalovirus exposure and HLA in healthy donors. Generated by immunoSEQ multiplex PCR, the TCRdb table keeps only in-frame clones and is missing some. The sample includes over 250,000 clones, about 86% of them seen just once. The sequenced material came from PBMCs. Source of these receptors: a woman aged 18-29 years in good health and CMV-seronegative.

V is TRBV27 and J is TRBJ2-1; TRBD2 aligns across 13 bases. The CDR3 covers 15 residues. J gave up 4 bases and V 3 bases, and 0 bases lay outside the gene matches. CDR1 and CDR2 from the germline V gene are MNHEY and SMNVEV (reference sequence). CDR3 nucleotide sequence: TGTGCCAGCAGTTTGGGACTAGCGGGGTACAATGAGCAGTTCTTC. Its protein product is CASSLGLAGYNEQFF.

This chain joins TRBV27 and TRBJ1-1, with D tentatively TRBD1 (6 bases). Germline CDR1 and CDR2: MNHEY and SMNVEV (reference sequence). V was pared by 6 bases and J by 7 bases, with 15 bases between. The CDR3 contains 13 residues. The CDR3 DNA reads TGTGCCAGCAGGAATACAGGGTTAGGTGAAGCTTTCTTT. This sequence encodes CASRNTGLGEAFF.

This clone was seen a handful of times. J is TRBJ2-7 and V is TRBV5-1; 7 positions agree with TRBD1. V lost 0 bases, J lost 3 bases, and 3 bases stayed unmatched. The CDR3 covers 14 residues. Looked up from germline, CDR1 is SGHRS and CDR2 is YFSETQ. CDR3 protein: CASSLEGQSYEQYF. The CDR3 bases are TGCGCCAGCAGCTTGGAGGGACAGAGCTACGAGCAGTACTTC.

The chain joins TRBV11-2 to TRBJ2-7; maybe TRBD1 (5 bases). This CDR3 is built from 16 residues. Trimming stripped 0 bases from V and 0 bases from J, with 12 bases between. In germline, CDR1 is SGHAT, CDR2 FQNNGV. The CDR3 reads CASSLDRAGNSYEQYF. DNA for the CDR3: TGTGCCAGCAGCTTAGATAGGGCAGGGAACTCCTACGAGCAGTACTTC.

This chain links TRBV4-1 with TRBJ2-3; D perhaps matches TRBD2 (5 bases). V lost 4 bases, J lost 3 bases, and 14 bases lay in between. The CDR3 covers 15 residues. Looked up from germline, CDR1 is MGHRA and CDR2 is YSYEKL. The DNA of the CDR3 is TGCGCCAGCAGCCGGGGAGTTAGGGAGACAGATACGCAGTATTTT. Translation: CASSRGVRETDTQYF.

A note on this clone: The sample carries other DNA sequences with the same CDR3. V gene TRBV6-6 combines with J gene TRBJ2-5; D gene uncertain. The V end was cut by 4 bases, the J end by 2 bases, with 2 bases between. Germline V lookup: CDR1 MNHNY, CDR2 SVGAGI (reference sequence). The CDR3 is 11 residues long. The CDR3 nucleotides are TGTGCCAGCAGTTCGCAAGAGACCCAGTACTTC. Its translation: CASSSQETQYF.

The J gene is TRBJ2-7, the V gene TRBV6-1, with a possible D match to TRBD1 (5 bases). Germline V CDR1 and CDR2: MNHNS, SASEGT. The CDR3 has 13 residues. The V gene lost 7 bases and the J gene lost 2 bases, with 12 bases spanning the gap. For the CDR3, the DNA is TGTGCCAGCACCGGCAGGGTAGCCTACGAGCAGTACTTC. Its protein product is CASTGRVAYEQYF.

The chain combines TRBV7-8 with TRBJ1-2, with TRBD1 matching over 7 bases. V lost 5 bases to trimming and J lost 5 bases; unmatched junction nucleotides: 11. Looked up from germline, CDR1 is SGHVS and CDR2 is FQNEAQ. The CDR3 covers 15 residues. CDR3: CASSPPGQLWYGYTF. CDR3 DNA sequence: TGTGCCAGCAGCCCTCCGGGACAGCTTTGGTATGGCTACACCTTC.

This sequence joins TRBV9 and TRBJ2-7; 8 nucleotides agree with TRBD2. After removal of 0 bases from V and 2 bases from J, the junction contained 1 base not matched to a gene. This CDR3 spans 14 amino acids. CDR1 SGDLS and CDR2 YYNGEE come from the germline V gene. The DNA of the CDR3 is TGTGCCAGCAGCGTAGGGACTAGCCCCTACGAGCAGTACTTC. As protein: CASSVGTSPYEQYF.

The chain joins TRBV6-5 to TRBJ2-7; a weak D match, TRBD1 (5 bases). The CDR3 is 16 amino acids. The germline gives CDR1 MNHEY, CDR2 SVGAGI. Trimming stripped 0 bases from V and 2 bases from J, with 14 bases between. As DNA, the CDR3 is TGTGCCAGCAGTTACTCGCAGGGCCCTGTTACCTACGAGCAGTACTTC. Translation: CASSYSQGPVTYEQYF.

The gene calls are TRBV28 and TRBJ2-7; TRBD1 agrees at 7 bases. Germline V lookup: CDR1 MDHEN, CDR2 SYDVKM. V dropped 6 bases and J dropped 3; count of bases not matched to a gene: 2. The CDR3 extends over 12 amino acids. The CDR3 DNA sequence: TGTGCCAGCAGGAGGGACAGCTACGAGCAGTACTTC. Translating it yields CASRRDSYEQYF.

The V call is TRBV13, the J call TRBJ2-4; 7 bases fit TRBD1. Germline V lookup: CDR1 PRHDT, CDR2 FYEKMQ (reference sequence). The CDR3 spans 16 residues. The ends lost 5 bases at V and 1 base at J; junction bases unmatched: 8. In DNA form, the CDR3 reads TGTGCCAGCAGCGTCGACAGGGTTAGCGCCAAAAACATTCAGTACTTC. This sequence encodes CASSVDRVSAKNIQYF.

This clone was detected a few times. The chain uses TRBV14 and TRBJ2-7; D is perhaps TRBD2 (6 bases). Germline lookup yields CDR1 SGHDN and CDR2 FVKESK. The CDR3 extends over 13 amino acids. V was trimmed by 11 bases and J by 0 bases, leaving 14 bases between them. Here the CDR3 reads CARNGRDSYEQYF. The CDR3 bases are TGTGCCCGCAACGGGCGGGACTCCTACGAGCAGTACTTC.

The chain employs TRBV4-1 and TRBJ2-7; 11 bases align to TRBD2. The germline V gene has CDR1 MGHRA and CDR2 YSYEKL. The CDR3 extends over 17 amino acids. Losses at the gene ends were 1 base for V and 4 bases for J; bases not matched to a gene: 9. The CDR3 loop is CASSQAGRLAGTYEQYF. The CDR3 DNA reads TGCGCCAGCAGCCAAGCGGGGCGACTAGCGGGAACATACGAGCAGTACTTC.

The CDR3 nucleotides are TGCGCCAGCAGCTCCCGTGTGGGGACCCCGGGGGCAGATACGCAGTATTTT. It encodes CASSSRVGTPGADTQYF. The V call is TRBV5-1, the J call TRBJ2-3; possible D gene TRBD2, 6 bases. Germline V CDR1 and CDR2: SGHRS, YFSETQ. The CDR3 is 17 residues long. V lost 3 bases to trimming and J lost 4 bases, with 21 bases between them.

The V gene is TRBV27, the J gene TRBJ2-2, with 9 bases identical to TRBD2. CDR1 and CDR2 (germline): MNHEY, SMNVEV (reference sequence). The CDR3 extends over 13 amino acids. J was trimmed by 6 bases and V by 11 bases; bases with no gene match: 7. The CDR3 nucleotides read TGTGCCTGCGGGCGGGAGGGGGCCGGGGAGCTGTTTTTT. It yields the protein CACGREGAGELFF.

This clone occurred a few times. The J gene is TRBJ2-5, the V gene TRBV9; 7 nucleotides match TRBD2. CDR1 and CDR2 from the germline V gene are SGDLS and YYNGEE. The CDR3 consists of 17 residues. Trimming took 0 bases from V and 5 from J; bases not matched to a gene: 13. The CDR3 nucleotides are TGTGCCAGCAGCGTAGGGCCCCAGCGGGGCCTTAAGGAGACCCAGTACTTC. It is translated as CASSVGPQRGLKETQYF.

The chain has TRBV5-1 and TRBJ1-5; D remains unclear. CDR3 length equals 15 residues. With 4 bases removed from V and 2 bases from J, the gap between germline ends came to 13 bases. Germline CDR1 and CDR2: SGHRS and YFSETQ. The CDR3 protein is CASSPQPEGNQPQHF. The CDR3 DNA reads as TGCGCCAGCAGCCCACAACCTGAAGGCAATCAGCCCCAGCATTTT.

This chain uses TRBV18 with TRBJ2-5; the D gene is possibly TRBD1 (5 bases). Between the trimmed V and J ends, which lost 3 bases and 5 bases, there was a span of 10 bases. This CDR3 spans 13 amino acids. CDR1 is KGHSH, CDR2 LQKENI, per germline. Written as DNA, the CDR3 is TGTGCCAGCTCACCCGGACAAGTTGAGACCCAGTACTTC. This codes for CASSPGQVETQYF.

CDR3 loop: CASSSYLGEQYF. CDR3 coding DNA: TGTGCCAGCAGCTCATATCTCGGCGAGCAGTACTTC. The gene calls are TRBV7-2 and TRBJ2-7; D ambiguous. Trimming pared 4 bases from V and 6 bases from J, leaving 10 bases between. The CDR3 is 12 residues long. Germline V gene data show CDR1 as SGHTA and CDR2 as FQGNSA.

The CDR3 DNA reads as TGTGCCAGTAGTGACGACAGGGGAAGGGCAAAACTGTTTTTT. Amino acid sequence: CASSDDRGRAKLFF. The chain joins TRBV19 to TRBJ1-4, with 8 bases that match TRBD1. With 5 bases clipped from V and 10 bases from J, the junction kept 9 bases outside the gene matches. The CDR3 is 14 residues long. Germline V gives CDR1 LNHDA, CDR2 SQIVND (reference sequence).

The chain links TRBV4-1 to TRBJ2-7; D unresolved. V gave up 6 bases and J gave up 5 bases, with 17 bases separating them. Germline V gene data show CDR1 as MGHRA and CDR2 as YSYEKL. This CDR3 comprises 14 residues. CDR3 amino acids: CASSYGSLGNEQYF. The CDR3 nucleotides read TGCGCCAGCAGTTACGGATCTCTAGGCAACGAGCAGTACTTC.

V and J are TRBV7-3 and TRBJ2-7; weak D call: TRBD1 (6 bases). The CDR3 is 15 amino acids. CDR1 is SGHTA and CDR2 is FQGTGA in the germline V gene. Trimming took off 2 bases at V and 0 bases at J, with 11 bases between the two ends. DNA of the CDR3: TGTGCCAGCAGCTTACGTCCAGGGGCCTCCTACGAGCAGTACTTC. This sequence encodes CASSLRPGASYEQYF.

The chain recombines TRBV7-6 with TRBJ2-4; 7 bases are a match to TRBD2. J gave up 8 bases and V 1 base, and 14 bases lay outside the gene matches. The V gene's germline CDR1 is SGHVS and CDR2 FNYEAQ. The CDR3 has 17 residues. The CDR3 sequence is CASSLGRVSGGKDIQYF. DNA of the CDR3: TGTGCCAGCAGCTTAGGAAGGGTGTCGGGGGGAAAGGACATTCAGTACTTC.

This clone was observed once. The J gene is TRBJ2-3, the V gene TRBV27; no clear D gene. With 2 bases removed from V and 4 bases from J, the gap between germline ends came to 7 bases. Germline CDR1 reads MNHEY; CDR2 reads SMNVEV (reference sequence). This CDR3 is 13 amino acids long. The CDR3 coding sequence is TGTGCCAGCAGTTTAGTAGTGGCAGATACGCAGTATTTT. The encoded protein is CASSLVVADTQYF.

The V gene is TRBV5-1, the J gene TRBJ1-3; 7 bases fit TRBD1. This CDR3 is 14 amino acids long. V shed 2 bases and J 8 bases; nucleotides not matched to a gene: 7. The germline V gene has CDR1 SGHRS and CDR2 YFSETQ. The CDR3 nucleotides are TGCGCCAGCAGCTTAGGGACAGCGGAGGACACCATATATTTT. Translation gives CASSLGTAEDTIYF.

V gene TRBV9 combines with J gene TRBJ1-4; 8 positions match TRBD1. Trimming removed 4 bases from V and 0 bases from J; junction bases left unmatched: 14. The germline CDR1 and CDR2 sequences are SGDLS and YYNGEE. This CDR3 is 19 amino acids long. The CDR3 sequence: CASSPAGQASTATNEKLFF. CDR3 nucleotides: TGTGCCAGCAGCCCGGCGGGACAGGCCTCTACTGCAACTAATGAAAAACTGTTTTTT.

The chain is built from TRBV5-8 and TRBJ1-6, with D hard to call. The CDR3 is made up of 15 amino acids. Germline V CDR1 and CDR2: SGHTS, YDEGEE. The V end lost 0 bases, the J end lost 9 bases, and 13 bases lay between the germline ends. The CDR3 DNA sequence: TGTGCCAGCAGCTTGGCCGGGGAACGTATTTCACCCCTCCACTTT. This gives the protein CASSLAGERISPLHF.

J is TRBJ2-1 and V is TRBV6-6; 9 nucleotides line up with TRBD1. Looked up from germline, CDR1 is MNHNY and CDR2 is SVGAGI (reference sequence). J lost 9 bases, V lost 2 bases, and 8 bases had no gene match. CDR3 length: 15 amino acids. The CDR3 region is CASSYAVTGGFEQFF. CDR3 DNA: TGTGCCAGCAGTTACGCCGTGACAGGGGGATTTGAGCAGTTCTTC.

The J gene is TRBJ2-7, the V gene TRBV11-3; possible D gene TRBD1, 6 bases. Looked up from germline, CDR1 is SGHNT and CDR2 is YENEEA. This CDR3 has 13 residues. Trimming cost V 8 bases and J 0 bases, with 11 bases left between them. Here the CDR3 DNA reads TGTGCCAGCGGACAGACCAGCTCCTACGAGCAGTACTTC. Amino acids: CASGQTSSYEQYF.